The entry below describes one TCR beta chain. This CDR3 region has 15 residues. V dropped 5 bases and J dropped 5; count of bases not matched to a gene: 6. Germline CDR1 and CDR2: SGHTA and FQGTGA. The source of the sample is a study of T cell changes during pregnancy in multiple sclerosis. Generated by immunoSEQ multiplex PCR, the TCRdb table keeps only in-frame clones and is missing some. Here the sample spans 47,000 or so clones, nearly 95% being singletons. The sequences come from CD4+ T cells from peripheral blood mononuclear cells, collected in the first trimester of pregnancy. The origin of this receptor is a female donor with multiple sclerosis, enrolled in a pregnancy study. The chain employs TRBV7-3 and TRBJ2-2; TRBD1 aligns across 9 bases. The CDR3 DNA sequence: TGTGCCAGCAGCGGCACAGGGGGCTATACCGGGGAGCTGTTTTTT. Translating gives CASSGTGGYTGELFF.